The T cell receptor beta chain under discussion was sequenced for a study of shared clonotypes between healthy human individuals. CDR1 is LGHNA and CDR2 is YSLEER in the germline V gene. The CDR3 spans 15 residues. With 1 base removed from V and 8 bases from J, the gap between germline ends came to 14 bases. Data came from immunoSEQ multiplex PCR; TCRdb stores just in-frame clones and leaves some out. This sample carries nearly 2 million clones, about 95% of them seen once, and the ten largest clones take roughly 1.2%. CD45RO-negative CD8 cells positively selected for CCR7 made up the naive population, which excluded terminally differentiated effector memory CD45RA+ cells.

This receptor was identified in a man aged 18 to 29 in good health. Sequencing used naive CD8+ T cells sorted from blood. This rearrangement joins TRBV4-3 to TRBJ1-4, with a possible D match to TRBD1 (5 bases). CDR3 residues: CASSQAGGVGEKLFF. The CDR3 nucleotides read TGCGCCAGCAGCCAAGCGGGAGGGGTGGGGGAAAAACTGTTTTTT.